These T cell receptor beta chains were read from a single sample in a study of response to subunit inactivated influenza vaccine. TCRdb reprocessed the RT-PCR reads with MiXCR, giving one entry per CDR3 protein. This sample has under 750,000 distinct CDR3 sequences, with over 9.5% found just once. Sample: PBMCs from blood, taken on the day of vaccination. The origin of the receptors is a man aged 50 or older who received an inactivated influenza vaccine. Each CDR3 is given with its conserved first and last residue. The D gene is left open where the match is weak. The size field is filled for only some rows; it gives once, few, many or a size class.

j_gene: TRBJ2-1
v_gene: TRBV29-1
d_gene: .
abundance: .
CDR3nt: TGCAGCGTTGGCCGCAGGGACAATGAGCAGTTCTTC
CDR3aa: CSVGRRDNEQFF

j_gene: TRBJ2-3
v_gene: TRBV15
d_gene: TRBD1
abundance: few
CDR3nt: TGTGCCACCAGCAGAGATTGGGTCAGGGGGTCTACGCAGTATTTT
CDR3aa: CATSRDWVRGSTQYF

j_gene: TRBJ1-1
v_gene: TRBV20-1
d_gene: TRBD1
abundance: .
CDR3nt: TGCAGTGCTAGATTGGCAGGGGGCGAAGCTTTCTTT
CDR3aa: CSARLAGGEAFF

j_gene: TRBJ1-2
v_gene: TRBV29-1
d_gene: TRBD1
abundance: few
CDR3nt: TGCAGCCTCAATGTGGGGACAGGGGATGGCTACACCTTC
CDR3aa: CSLNVGTGDGYTF

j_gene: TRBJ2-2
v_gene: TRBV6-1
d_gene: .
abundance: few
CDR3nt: TGTGCCAGCAGTGACGTATCGAACACCGGGGAGCTGTTTTTT
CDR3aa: CASSDVSNTGELFF

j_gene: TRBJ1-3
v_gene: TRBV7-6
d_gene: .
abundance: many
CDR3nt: TGTGCCAGCAGCTTAGCGCCGGGAGGGGCTGGAAACACCATATATTTT
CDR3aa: CASSLAPGGAGNTIYF

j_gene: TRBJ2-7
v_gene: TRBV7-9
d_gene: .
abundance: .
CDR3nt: TGTGCCAGCAGCTTAGGAGGGGAAGTGGTCCACGAGCAGTACTTC
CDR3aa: CASSLGGEVVHEQYF

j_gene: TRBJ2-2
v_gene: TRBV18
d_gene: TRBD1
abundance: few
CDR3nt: TGTGCCAGCTCACCACCGGAGCAGGGGGCAATTTTAACCGGGGAGCTGTTTTTT
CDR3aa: CASSPPEQGAILTGELFF

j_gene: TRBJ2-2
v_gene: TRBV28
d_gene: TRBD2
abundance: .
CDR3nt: TGTGCCAGCTATGATCCGGGACTAGTTAATTCCGGGGAGCTGTTTTTT
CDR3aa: CASYDPGLVNSGELFF

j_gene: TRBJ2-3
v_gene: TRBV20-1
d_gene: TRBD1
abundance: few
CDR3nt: TGCAGTGCTAGGGCCCAAGGACAGGGGATCCCAGATACGCAGTATTTT
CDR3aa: CSARAQGQGIPDTQYF

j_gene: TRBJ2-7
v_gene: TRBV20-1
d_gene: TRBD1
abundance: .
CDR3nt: TGCAGTGCGCCTAGGGACAGGGGTGCCTACGAGCAGTACTTC
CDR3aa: CSAPRDRGAYEQYF

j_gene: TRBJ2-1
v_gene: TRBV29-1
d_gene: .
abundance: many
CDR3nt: TGCAGCGCGGAAGGGCCCTACAATGAGCAGTTCTTC
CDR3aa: CSAEGPYNEQFF

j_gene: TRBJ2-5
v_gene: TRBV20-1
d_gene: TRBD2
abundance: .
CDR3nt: TGCAGTGCGGTAACCCTAGCGGGGGGACGGGAGACCCAGTACTTC
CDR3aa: CSAVTLAGGRETQYF

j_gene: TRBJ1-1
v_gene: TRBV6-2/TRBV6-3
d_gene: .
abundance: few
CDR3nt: TGTGCCAGCAGTTACTCGGAACTGTACACTGAAGCTTTCTTT
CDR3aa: CASSYSELYTEAFF

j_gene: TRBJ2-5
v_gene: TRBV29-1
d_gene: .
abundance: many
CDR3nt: TGCAGCGCGACTCTCGGGATAGAGACCCAGTACTTC
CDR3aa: CSATLGIETQYF

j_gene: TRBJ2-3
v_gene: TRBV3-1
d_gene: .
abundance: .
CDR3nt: TGTGCCAGCAGCCAAGTCTCGAATACGCAGTATTTT
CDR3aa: CASSQVSNTQYF

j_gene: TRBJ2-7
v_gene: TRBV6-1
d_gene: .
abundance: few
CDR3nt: TGTGCCAGCAGTGAATGGGTAGGGCCCTACGAGCAGTACTTC
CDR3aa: CASSEWVGPYEQYF

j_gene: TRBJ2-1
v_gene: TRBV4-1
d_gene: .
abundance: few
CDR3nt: TGCGCCAGCAGCCAAGTCGGGGGTAGCGGAAATGAGCAGTTCTTC
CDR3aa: CASSQVGGSGNEQFF

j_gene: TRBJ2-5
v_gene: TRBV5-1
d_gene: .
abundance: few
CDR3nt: TGCGCCAGCAGCTTGCTGGGGCGAAGTTTGGAGACCCAGTACTTC
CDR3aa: CASSLLGRSLETQYF

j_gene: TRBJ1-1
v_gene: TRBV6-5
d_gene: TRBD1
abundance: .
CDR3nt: TGTGCCAGCAGTTACCGACAGGGCACTGAAGCTTTCTTT
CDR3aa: CASSYRQGTEAFF

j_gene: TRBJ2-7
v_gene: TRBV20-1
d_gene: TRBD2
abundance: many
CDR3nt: TGCAGTGCTAGAGATCCTAGACTAGCGGGCGACGAGCAGTACTTC
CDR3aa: CSARDPRLAGDEQYF

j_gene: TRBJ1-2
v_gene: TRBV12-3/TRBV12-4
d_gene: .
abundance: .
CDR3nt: TGTGCCAGCAGCCCTCTCCCCGGGGGGACGATGGGCTATGGCTACACCTTC
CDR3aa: CASSPLPGGTMGYGYTF

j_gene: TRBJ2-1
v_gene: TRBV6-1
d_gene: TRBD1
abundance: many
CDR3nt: TGTGCCAGCAGCCGTACAGGGGGCGCAGGGGGTGAGCAGTTCTTC
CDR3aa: CASSRTGGAGGEQFF

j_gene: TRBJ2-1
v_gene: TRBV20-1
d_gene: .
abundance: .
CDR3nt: TGCAGTGCTAGCGACTTCTACAATGAGCAGTTCTTC
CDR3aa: CSASDFYNEQFF

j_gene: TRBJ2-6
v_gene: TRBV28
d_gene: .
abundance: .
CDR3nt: TGTGCCAGCAGTTTTTATTCCAGGCAGTTGATTAGCTCTGGGGCCAACGTCCTGACTTTC
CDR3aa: CASSFYSRQLISSGANVLTF

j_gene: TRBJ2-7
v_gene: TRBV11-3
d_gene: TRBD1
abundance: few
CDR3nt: TGTGCCAGCAGCGATGTGGGGACAGGGCGATCGACGAAGCAGTACTTC
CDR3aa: CASSDVGTGRSTKQYF

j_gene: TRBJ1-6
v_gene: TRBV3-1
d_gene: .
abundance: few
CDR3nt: TGTGCCAGCAGCCTGTCTGGGGAAAATTCACCCCTCCACTTT
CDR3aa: CASSLSGENSPLHF